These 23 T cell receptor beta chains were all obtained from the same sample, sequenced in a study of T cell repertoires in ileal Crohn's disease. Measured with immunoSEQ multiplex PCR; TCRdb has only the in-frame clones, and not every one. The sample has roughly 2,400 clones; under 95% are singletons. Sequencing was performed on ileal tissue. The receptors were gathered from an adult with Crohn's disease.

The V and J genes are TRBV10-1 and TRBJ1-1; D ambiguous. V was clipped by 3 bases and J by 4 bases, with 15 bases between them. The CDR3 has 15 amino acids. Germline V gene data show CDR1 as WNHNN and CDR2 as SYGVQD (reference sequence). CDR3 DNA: TGCGCCAGCAGTGAAACGGGTCGAAGAGGCACTGAAGCTTTCTTT. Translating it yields CASSETGRRGTEAFF.

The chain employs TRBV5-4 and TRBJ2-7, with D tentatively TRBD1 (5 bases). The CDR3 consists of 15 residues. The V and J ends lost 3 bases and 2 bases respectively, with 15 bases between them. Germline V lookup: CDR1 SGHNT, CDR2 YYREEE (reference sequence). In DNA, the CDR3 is TGTGCCAGCAGCTCCACCCTTGACAGAACCTACGAGCAGTACTTC. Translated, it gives CASSSTLDRTYEQYF.

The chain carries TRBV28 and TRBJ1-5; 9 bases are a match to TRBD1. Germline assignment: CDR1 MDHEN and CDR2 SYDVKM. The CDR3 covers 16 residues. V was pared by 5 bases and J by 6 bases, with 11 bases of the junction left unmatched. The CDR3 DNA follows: TGTGCCAGCAGTGCGCCGGGACAGGGCATGTCTCAGCCCCAGCATTTT. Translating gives CASSAPGQGMSQPQHF.

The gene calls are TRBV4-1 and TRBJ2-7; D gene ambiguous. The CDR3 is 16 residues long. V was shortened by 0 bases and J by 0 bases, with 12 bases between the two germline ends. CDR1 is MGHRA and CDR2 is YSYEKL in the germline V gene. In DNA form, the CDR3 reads TGCGCCAGCAGCCAAGATGATCCATCTATCTCCTACGAGCAGTACTTC. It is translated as CASSQDDPSISYEQYF.

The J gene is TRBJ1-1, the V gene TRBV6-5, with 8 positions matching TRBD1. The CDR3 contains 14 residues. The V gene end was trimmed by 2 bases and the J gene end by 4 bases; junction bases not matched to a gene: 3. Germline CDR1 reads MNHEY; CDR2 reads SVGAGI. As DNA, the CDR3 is TGTGCCAGCAGTTACCACAGGGGGACCACTGAAGCTTTCTTT. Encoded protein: CASSYHRGTTEAFF.

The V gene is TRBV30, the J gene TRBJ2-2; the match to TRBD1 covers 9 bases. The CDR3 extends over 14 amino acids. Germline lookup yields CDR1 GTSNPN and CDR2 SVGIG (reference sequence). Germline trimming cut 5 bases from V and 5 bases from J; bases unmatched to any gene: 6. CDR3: CAWVRQGVTGELFF. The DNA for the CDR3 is TGTGCCTGGGTCCGACAGGGGGTAACCGGGGAGCTGTTTTTT.

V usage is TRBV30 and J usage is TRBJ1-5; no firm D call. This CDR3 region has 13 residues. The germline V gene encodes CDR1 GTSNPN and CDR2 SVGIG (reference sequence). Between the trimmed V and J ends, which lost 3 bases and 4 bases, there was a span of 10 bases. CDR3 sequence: CAWRGHINQPQHF. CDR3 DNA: TGTGCCTGGAGGGGCCACATTAATCAGCCCCAGCATTTT.

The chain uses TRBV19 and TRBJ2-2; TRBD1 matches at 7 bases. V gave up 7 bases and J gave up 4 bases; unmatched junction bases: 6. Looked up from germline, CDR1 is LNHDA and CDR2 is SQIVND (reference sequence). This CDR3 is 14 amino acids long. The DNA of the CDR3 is TGTGCCAGTAAAAGCAGGGGGTCCACCGGGGAGCTGTTTTTT. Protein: CASKSRGSTGELFF.

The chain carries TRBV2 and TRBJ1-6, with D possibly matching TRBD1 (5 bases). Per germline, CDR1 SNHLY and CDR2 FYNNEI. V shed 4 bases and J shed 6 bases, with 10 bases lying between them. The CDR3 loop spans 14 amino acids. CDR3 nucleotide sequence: TGTGCCAGCAGTGCTTTCAGGGTTAATTCACCCCTCCACTTT. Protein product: CASSAFRVNSPLHF.

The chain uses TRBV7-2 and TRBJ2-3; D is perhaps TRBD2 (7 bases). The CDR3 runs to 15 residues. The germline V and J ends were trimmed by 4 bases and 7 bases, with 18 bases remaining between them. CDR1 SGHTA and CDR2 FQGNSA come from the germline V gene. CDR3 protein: CASSSQKGGAYTQYF. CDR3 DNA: TGTGCCAGCAGCTCCCAGAAGGGGGGGGCTTATACGCAGTATTTT.

CDR3 sequence reads: CASSQETVLESSYNEQFF. The CDR3, as DNA: TGCGCCAGCAGCCAAGAGACGGTCCTGGAGTCCTCCTACAATGAGCAGTTCTTC. This sequence joins TRBV4-3 and TRBJ2-1; the D is unclear. Germline V gene lookup returns CDR1 LGHNA and CDR2 YSLEER. This CDR3 is 18 amino acids long. V lost 0 bases and J 0 bases, leaving 15 bases between the germline ends.

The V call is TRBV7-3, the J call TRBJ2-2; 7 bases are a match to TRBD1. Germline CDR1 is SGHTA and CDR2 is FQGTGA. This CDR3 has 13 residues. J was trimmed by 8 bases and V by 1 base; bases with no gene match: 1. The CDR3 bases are TGTGCCAGCAGCTTAAGCAGGGGGGGGGAGCTGTTTTTT. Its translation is CASSLSRGGELFF.

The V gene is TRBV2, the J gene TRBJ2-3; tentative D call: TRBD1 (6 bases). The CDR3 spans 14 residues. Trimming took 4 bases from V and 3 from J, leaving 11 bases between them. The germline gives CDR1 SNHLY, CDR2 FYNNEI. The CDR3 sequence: CASSGQVRTDTQYF. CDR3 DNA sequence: TGTGCCAGCAGTGGACAGGTCAGAACAGATACGCAGTATTTT.

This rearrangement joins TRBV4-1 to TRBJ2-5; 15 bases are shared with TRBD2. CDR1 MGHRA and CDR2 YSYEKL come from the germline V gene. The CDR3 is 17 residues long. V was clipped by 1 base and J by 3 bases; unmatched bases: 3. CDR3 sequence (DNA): TGCGCCAGCAGCCAAGGCGGACTAGCGGGGGGGAAAGAGACCCAGTACTTC. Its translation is CASSQGGLAGGKETQYF.

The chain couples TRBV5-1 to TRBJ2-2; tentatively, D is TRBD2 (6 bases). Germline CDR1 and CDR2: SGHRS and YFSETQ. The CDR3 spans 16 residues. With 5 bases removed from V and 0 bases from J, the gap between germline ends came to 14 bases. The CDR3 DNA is TGCGCCAGCAGGGATGGGGGGACGACGAACACCGGGGAGCTGTTTTTT. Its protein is CASRDGGTTNTGELFF.

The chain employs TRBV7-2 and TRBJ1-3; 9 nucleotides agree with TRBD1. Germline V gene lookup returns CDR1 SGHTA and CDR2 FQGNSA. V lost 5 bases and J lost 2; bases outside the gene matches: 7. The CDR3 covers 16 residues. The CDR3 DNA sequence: TGTGCCAGCAGCCCCTCGGGACAGGGTGCTGGAAACACCATATATTTT. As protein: CASSPSGQGAGNTIYF.

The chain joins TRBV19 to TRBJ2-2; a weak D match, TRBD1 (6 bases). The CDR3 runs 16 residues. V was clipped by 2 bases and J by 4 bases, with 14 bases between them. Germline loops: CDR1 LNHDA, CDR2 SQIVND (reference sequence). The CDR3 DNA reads TGTGCCAGTAGTATAATGGGGGCCCAGGGCACCGGGGAGCTGTTTTTT. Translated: CASSIMGAQGTGELFF.

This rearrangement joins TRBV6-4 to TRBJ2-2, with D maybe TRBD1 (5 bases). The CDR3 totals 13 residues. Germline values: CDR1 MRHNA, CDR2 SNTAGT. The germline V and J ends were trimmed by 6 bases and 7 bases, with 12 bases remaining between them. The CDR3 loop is CASSIQAGGELFF. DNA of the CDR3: TGTGCCAGCAGCATACAGGCCGGCGGGGAGCTGTTTTTT.

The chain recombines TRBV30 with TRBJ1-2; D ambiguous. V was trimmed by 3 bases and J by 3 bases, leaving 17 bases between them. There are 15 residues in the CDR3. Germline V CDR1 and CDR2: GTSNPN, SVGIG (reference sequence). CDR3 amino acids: CAWSGILRRDYGYTF. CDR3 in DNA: TGTGCCTGGAGCGGGATCCTCAGGAGGGACTATGGCTACACCTTC.

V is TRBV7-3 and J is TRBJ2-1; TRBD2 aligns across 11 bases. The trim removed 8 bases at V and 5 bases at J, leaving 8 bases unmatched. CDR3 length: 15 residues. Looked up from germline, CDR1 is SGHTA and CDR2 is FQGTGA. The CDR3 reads CASRAGTSGNNEQFF. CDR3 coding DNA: TGTGCCAGCCGGGCCGGGACTAGCGGAAACAATGAGCAGTTCTTC.

CDR3 DNA sequence: TGTGCCAGCAGCTTATTGGCTAGCGGGGGGAATGAGCAGTTCTTC. Its translation is CASSLLASGGNEQFF. This chain joins TRBV7-9 and TRBJ2-1; 11 bases map to TRBD2. V trimming: 2 bases; J trimming: 7 bases; junction bases outside the gene matches: 4. The CDR3 is made up of 15 amino acids. The germline CDR1 and CDR2 sequences are SEHNR and FQNEAQ (reference sequence).

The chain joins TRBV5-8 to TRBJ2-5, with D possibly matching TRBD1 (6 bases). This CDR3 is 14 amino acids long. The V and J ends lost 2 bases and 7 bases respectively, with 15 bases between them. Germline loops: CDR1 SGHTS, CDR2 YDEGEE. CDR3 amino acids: CASSFTGSKGTQYF. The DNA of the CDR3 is TGTGCCAGCAGCTTCACAGGGAGTAAGGGGACCCAGTACTTC.

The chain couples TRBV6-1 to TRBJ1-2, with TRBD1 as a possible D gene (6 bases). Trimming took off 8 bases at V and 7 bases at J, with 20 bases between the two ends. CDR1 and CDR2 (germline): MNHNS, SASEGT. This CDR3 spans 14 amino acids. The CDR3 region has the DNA TGTGCCAGCCGCCTCGAAGGGGGTTCTTCTGGCTACACCTTC. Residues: CASRLEGGSSGYTF.